The clone carrying this TCR beta chain was picked up a small number of times. Per the germline V gene, CDR1 is SGHTA and CDR2 is FQGNSA. This CDR3 region has 14 residues. V shed 2 bases and J shed 6 bases, with 11 bases lying between them. The data were obtained in a study of T-cell reconstitution after alpha-beta-depleted transplantation in children. Unique molecular identifiers were incorporated during preparation of the TCRbeta library. TCRdb re-analysed the PCR reads in MiXCR, keeping a single row per CDR3 protein. The table lists about 340,000 distinct CDR3 sequences, about a tenth of them singletons.

The sequenced sample was PBMCs from the stem cell graft donor, obtained from the stem cell graft. The source is a human donor who donated a stem cell graft to a child with acute lymphoblastic leukemia. The chain couples TRBV7-2 to TRBJ1-5; D perhaps matches TRBD1 (5 bases). DNA of the CDR3: TGTGCCAGCAGCTTAAAAGGGGTCGGTCAGCCCCAGCATTTT. It specifies CASSLKGVGQPQHF.